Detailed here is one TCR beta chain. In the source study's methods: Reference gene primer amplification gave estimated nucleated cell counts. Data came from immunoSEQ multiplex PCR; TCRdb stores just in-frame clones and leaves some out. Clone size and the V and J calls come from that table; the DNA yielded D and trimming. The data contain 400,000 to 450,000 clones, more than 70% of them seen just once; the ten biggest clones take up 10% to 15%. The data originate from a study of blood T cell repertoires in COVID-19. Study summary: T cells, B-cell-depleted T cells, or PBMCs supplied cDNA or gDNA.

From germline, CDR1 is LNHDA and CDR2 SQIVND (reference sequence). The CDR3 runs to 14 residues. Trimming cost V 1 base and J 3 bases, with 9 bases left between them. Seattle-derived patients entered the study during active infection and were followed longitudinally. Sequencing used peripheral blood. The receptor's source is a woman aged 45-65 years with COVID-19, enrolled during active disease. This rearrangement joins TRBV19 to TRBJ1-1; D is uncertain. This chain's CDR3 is CASSIGWEDTEAFF. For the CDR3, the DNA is TGTGCCAGTAGTATAGGATGGGAGGACACTGAAGCTTTCTTT.